This T cell receptor (beta chain) was profiled in a study of blood T cell repertoires in COVID-19. Study-level information: Nucleic acid was either cDNA or gDNA, and it came from T cells, B-cell-depleted T cells, or PBMCs.

Germline trimming cut 5 bases from V and 9 bases from J; bases unmatched to any gene: 9. Looked up from germline, CDR1 is SGHTA and CDR2 is FQGTGA. This CDR3 has 14 amino acids. Each participant's cohort was designated according to participant-reported clinical history. In the authors' workflow: Amplifying reference gene primers gave estimates of nucleated cell counts. Measured with immunoSEQ multiplex PCR; TCRdb has only the in-frame clones, and not every one. V and J calls and clone size are as listed in that table; D and trimming were resolved from the DNA. The profile shows some 220,000 clones, about four fifths of them singletons.

The receptor was isolated from a woman aged 40-49 years with acute COVID-19. Sequencing was done on a sample of PBMCs or T cells enriched from blood (not recorded which). The chain links TRBV7-3 to TRBJ2-1; TRBD2 aligns across 8 bases. CDR3 DNA: TGTGCCAGCAGCCCGAGCGGGAGTATGGGTGAGCAGTTCTTC. It is translated as CASSPSGSMGEQFF.